The source of this T cell receptor beta chain is a study of metastatic and nonmetastatic thyroid tumors. Study-wide context: Where malignant and benign thyroid patients were concerned, repertoires were compared across blood and tumor or nodule tissue.

The table lists this clone with a few counts. V lost 6 bases to trimming and J lost 4 bases, with 16 bases between them. CDR3 size: 14 residues. Germline lookup yields CDR1 MDHEN and CDR2 SYDVKM. Patients underwent thyroid surgery, and none had received any treatment before it. TCRdb reassembled clones from the PCR reads with MiXCR. Among roughly 14,000 clones listed, 30% to 35% were seen once. Material for sequencing was blood. This TCR was sampled from a female donor with papillary thyroid cancer or a benign thyroid nodule (not recorded which). Some clones in this sample may be carry-over from other donors' samples. The chain links TRBV28 to TRBJ2-7; TRBD1 or TRBD2 may be the D gene (5 bases each). CDR3 amino acids: CASSGTPTPYEQYF. The CDR3 DNA follows: TGTGCCAGCAGCGGGACCCCTACCCCATACGAGCAGTACTTC.